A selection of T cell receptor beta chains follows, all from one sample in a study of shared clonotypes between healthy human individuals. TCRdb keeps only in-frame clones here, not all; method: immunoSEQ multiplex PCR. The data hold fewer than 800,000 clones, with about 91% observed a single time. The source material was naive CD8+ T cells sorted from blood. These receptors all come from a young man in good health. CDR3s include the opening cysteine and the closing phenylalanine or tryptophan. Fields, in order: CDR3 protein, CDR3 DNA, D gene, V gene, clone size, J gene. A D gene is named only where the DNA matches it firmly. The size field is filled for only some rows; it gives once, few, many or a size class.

CDR3aa: CASSPLQGDEKLFF
CDR3nt: TGCGCCAGCAGCCCGTTGCAGGGAGATGAAAAACTGTTTTTT
d_gene: -
v_gene: TRBV5-1
abundance: -
j_gene: TRBJ1-4

CDR3aa: CASSGDTDTQYF
CDR3nt: TGTGCCAGCAGCGGCGACACAGATACGCAGTATTTT
d_gene: -
v_gene: TRBV9
abundance: -
j_gene: TRBJ2-3

CDR3aa: CASSLSAGHNEQFF
CDR3nt: TGCGCCAGCAGCTTGTCAGCGGGGCACAATGAGCAGTTCTTC
d_gene: TRBD2
v_gene: TRBV5-1
abundance: once
j_gene: TRBJ2-1

CDR3aa: CASSEGDSSYNEQFF
CDR3nt: TGTGCCAGCAGCGAGGGGGATAGCTCCTACAATGAGCAGTTCTTC
d_gene: -
v_gene: TRBV7-6
abundance: -
j_gene: TRBJ2-1

CDR3aa: CASTSLAKAYEQYF
CDR3nt: TGTGCCAGCACTTCGCTAGCAAAAGCATACGAGCAGTACTTC
d_gene: -
v_gene: TRBV27
abundance: -
j_gene: TRBJ2-7

CDR3aa: CASSLQGWETQYF
CDR3nt: TGTGCCAGCAGCTTACAGGGTTGGGAGACCCAGTACTTC
d_gene: -
v_gene: TRBV11-2
abundance: -
j_gene: TRBJ2-5

CDR3aa: CASSVEGVAETQYF
CDR3nt: TGTGCCAGCAGCGTAGAAGGGGTGGCGGAGACCCAGTACTTC
d_gene: -
v_gene: TRBV9
abundance: once
j_gene: TRBJ2-5

CDR3aa: CASSWTGHTEAFF
CDR3nt: TGTGCCAGCAGTTGGACAGGGCATACTGAAGCTTTCTTT
d_gene: TRBD1
v_gene: TRBV27
abundance: -
j_gene: TRBJ1-1

CDR3aa: CASTGTDTQYF
CDR3nt: TGTGCCAGCACCGGGACAGACACGCAGTATTTT
d_gene: TRBD1
v_gene: TRBV2
abundance: -
j_gene: TRBJ2-3

CDR3aa: CASSGGSGEQFF
CDR3nt: TGTGCCAGCAGCGGAGGGAGCGGTGAGCAGTTCTTC
d_gene: -
v_gene: TRBV7-9
abundance: -
j_gene: TRBJ2-1

CDR3aa: CASSIASPGEQYF
CDR3nt: TGTGCCAGTAGTATAGCGAGCCCCGGGGAGCAGTACTTC
d_gene: -
v_gene: TRBV19
abundance: -
j_gene: TRBJ2-7

CDR3aa: CASSQPGTSGKGLFNEQFF
CDR3nt: TGCGCCAGCAGCCAACCCGGGACTAGCGGGAAGGGGTTATTCAATGAGCAGTTCTTC
d_gene: TRBD2
v_gene: TRBV4-1
abundance: -
j_gene: TRBJ2-1